This T cell receptor beta chain derives from a study of blood T cells in healthy people across ages. On this clonotype: Since a much larger clone is just one base distant, this may be a read error.

The CDR3 consists of 15 residues. Germline assignment: CDR1 SNHLY and CDR2 FYNNEI. Primers used in a second PCR of about 6 to 11 cycles were a sample-barcoded 5' primer and a J-beta primer mix. TCRdb reprocessed the 5' RACE reads with MiXCR, giving one entry per CDR3 protein. This sample has about 640,000 distinct CDR3 sequences, with approximately 30% found just once. This receptor was taken from a woman of 80 years or more in good health. The chain employs TRBV2 and TRBJ2-3, with D possibly being TRBD1 (6 bases). Material: blood. CDR3 in DNA: TGTGCCAGCAGCTCTGGGGGCGGTAGAACAGATACGCGGTATTTT. As protein: CASSSGGGRTDTRYF. Combining the CDR3 with reference TRBV2 and TRBJ2-3 gives the whole variable domain EPEVTQTPSHQVTQMGQEVILRCVPISNHLYFYWYRQILGQKVEFLVSFYNNEISEKSEIFDDQFSVERPDGSNFTLKIRSTKLEDSAMYFCASSSGGGRTDTRYFGPGTRLTVL.